The rows below give T cell receptor beta chains drawn from one sample of a study of T cells in Graves' hyperthyroidism and ophthalmopathy. MiXCR, applied by TCRdb to the multiplex PCR reads, yields one record per CDR3 protein. The table includes about 330,000 distinct CDR3 sequences, roughly 13% detected once. Source material: blood. The receptors were sampled from a woman aged 40 to 55 with Graves' ophthalmopathy. CDR3s include the opening cysteine and the closing phenylalanine or tryptophan. The order of the fields is D gene, V gene, clone size, J gene, CDR3 protein, CDR3 DNA. D genes are given only for firm matches. A row's size may be missing; if present it is once, few, many or a size class.

d_gene: NA; v_gene: TRBV12-5; abundance: few; j_gene: TRBJ2-4; CDR3aa: CASALGEVNIQYF; CDR3nt: TGTGCTAGTGCCCTCGGGGAAGTAAACATTCAGTACTTC
d_gene: NA; v_gene: TRBV10-3; abundance: many; j_gene: TRBJ2-3; CDR3aa: CASSPGQGEDTQYF; CDR3nt: TGTGCCTCCTCACCGGGGCAGGGAGAAGATACGCAGTATTTT
d_gene: NA; v_gene: TRBV7-9; abundance: few; j_gene: TRBJ2-2; CDR3aa: CASSARRDPNTGELFF; CDR3nt: TGTGCCAGCAGCGCCCGACGGGACCCGAACACCGGGGAGCTGTTTTTT
d_gene: NA; v_gene: TRBV7-9; abundance: many; j_gene: TRBJ2-3; CDR3aa: CASSSARGDTQYF; CDR3nt: TGTGCCAGCAGCTCGGCCCGGGGGGATACGCAGTATTTT
d_gene: TRBD2; v_gene: TRBV27; abundance: NA; j_gene: TRBJ2-5; CDR3aa: CASKRTTSGRETQYF; CDR3nt: TGTGCCAGCAAGCGAACGACTAGCGGTCGGGAGACCCAGTACTTC
d_gene: NA; v_gene: TRBV20-1; abundance: few; j_gene: TRBJ2-3; CDR3aa: CSARGMRGLDTQYF; CDR3nt: TGCAGTGCTAGAGGGATGAGGGGTCTAGATACGCAGTATTTT
d_gene: NA; v_gene: TRBV20-1; abundance: many; j_gene: TRBJ2-1; CDR3aa: CSATKDGEQFF; CDR3nt: TGCAGTGCTACAAAAGATGGTGAGCAGTTCTTC
d_gene: TRBD1; v_gene: TRBV2; abundance: many; j_gene: TRBJ1-6; CDR3aa: CASRERTGGAESYNSPLHF; CDR3nt: TGTGCCAGCAGAGAACGGACAGGGGGCGCGGAATCCTATAATTCACCCCTCCACTTT
d_gene: NA; v_gene: TRBV25-1; abundance: many; j_gene: TRBJ1-1; CDR3aa: CASSEDSSRYGSAFF; CDR3nt: TGTGCCAGCAGTGAAGATAGTTCCCGTTATGGGTCAGCTTTCTTT
d_gene: TRBD1; v_gene: TRBV7-9; abundance: many; j_gene: TRBJ2-2; CDR3aa: CASSRSRGLFF; CDR3nt: TGTGCCAGCAGCAGATCCAGGGGGTTGTTTTTT
d_gene: TRBD2; v_gene: TRBV4-1; abundance: many; j_gene: TRBJ2-7; CDR3aa: CASSQFSGRLGEQYF; CDR3nt: TGCGCCAGCAGCCAGTTTAGCGGGAGGTTAGGGGAGCAGTACTTC
d_gene: NA; v_gene: TRBV7-6; abundance: NA; j_gene: TRBJ2-5; CDR3aa: CASSTPLGDGEETQYF; CDR3nt: TGTGCCAGCAGCACCCCACTCGGGGACGGAGAAGAGACCCAGTACTTC
d_gene: TRBD2; v_gene: TRBV6-1; abundance: many; j_gene: TRBJ2-2; CDR3aa: CASSQLAGGANTGELFF; CDR3nt: TGTGCCAGCAGTCAGCTAGCGGGAGGTGCAAACACCGGGGAGCTGTTTTTT
d_gene: TRBD2; v_gene: TRBV7-9; abundance: NA; j_gene: TRBJ2-7; CDR3aa: CASSVGWGGYEQYF; CDR3nt: TGTGCCAGCAGCGTCGGTTGGGGGGGTTACGAGCAGTACTTC
d_gene: TRBD2; v_gene: TRBV7-6; abundance: few; j_gene: TRBJ2-1; CDR3aa: CASSLVGGGAQNEQFF; CDR3nt: TGTGCCAGCAGCTTAGTGGGCGGGGGGGCTCAGAATGAGCAGTTCTTC
d_gene: TRBD1; v_gene: TRBV7-9; abundance: many; j_gene: TRBJ1-1; CDR3aa: CAGSLEGGFEAFF; CDR3nt: TGTGCCGGCAGCTTAGAAGGGGGCTTTGAAGCTTTCTTT
d_gene: NA; v_gene: TRBV6-1; abundance: many; j_gene: TRBJ1-5; CDR3aa: CASSINGNQPQHF; CDR3nt: TGTGCCAGCAGTATAAACGGTAATCAGCCCCAGCATTTT
d_gene: TRBD1; v_gene: TRBV20-1; abundance: NA; j_gene: TRBJ2-7; CDR3aa: CSVDRGNSGEQYF; CDR3nt: TGCAGTGTGGACAGGGGTAATTCGGGTGAGCAGTACTTC
d_gene: NA; v_gene: TRBV2; abundance: many; j_gene: TRBJ1-3; CDR3aa: CASSRGPGNTIYF; CDR3nt: TGTGCCAGCAGTAGGGGTCCTGGAAACACCATATATTTT
d_gene: NA; v_gene: TRBV6-1; abundance: NA; j_gene: TRBJ2-1; CDR3aa: CASSEPGSSNEQFF; CDR3nt: TGTGCCAGCAGTGAACCTGGGAGCAGCAATGAGCAGTTCTTC
d_gene: TRBD2; v_gene: TRBV9; abundance: NA; j_gene: TRBJ2-1; CDR3aa: CASSKLSLAGAEQFF; CDR3nt: TGTGCCAGCAGCAAGCTTAGTCTAGCGGGGGCTGAGCAGTTCTTC
d_gene: NA; v_gene: TRBV27; abundance: many; j_gene: TRBJ2-3; CDR3aa: CASSLVRTRTDTQYF; CDR3nt: TGTGCCAGCAGTTTAGTGCGGACCCGCACAGATACGCAGTATTTT